This record covers a single T cell receptor (beta chain). The data were obtained in a study of T cell responses to AZD1222 COVID-19 vaccine. The CDR3 contains 16 residues. The V gene's germline CDR1 is SGHVS and CDR2 FQNEAQ. Unmatched junction bases numbered 8, after V lost 3 bases and J lost 10 bases. Using immunoSEQ multiplex PCR, the repertoire was profiled, and TCRdb retains in-frame clones only, with some absent. The sample has about 120,000 clones, around 87% seen once. The source was peripheral blood, collected on day 0 of AZD1222 vaccination. The TCR originated in an adult in good health. This chain joins TRBV7-8 and TRBJ1-6; TRBD1 matches 11 bases. CDR3 in amino acids: CASSFSDRGQGSPLHF. CDR3 nucleotides: TGTGCCAGCAGCTTCTCGGACAGGGGGCAGGGATCACCCCTCCACTTT.